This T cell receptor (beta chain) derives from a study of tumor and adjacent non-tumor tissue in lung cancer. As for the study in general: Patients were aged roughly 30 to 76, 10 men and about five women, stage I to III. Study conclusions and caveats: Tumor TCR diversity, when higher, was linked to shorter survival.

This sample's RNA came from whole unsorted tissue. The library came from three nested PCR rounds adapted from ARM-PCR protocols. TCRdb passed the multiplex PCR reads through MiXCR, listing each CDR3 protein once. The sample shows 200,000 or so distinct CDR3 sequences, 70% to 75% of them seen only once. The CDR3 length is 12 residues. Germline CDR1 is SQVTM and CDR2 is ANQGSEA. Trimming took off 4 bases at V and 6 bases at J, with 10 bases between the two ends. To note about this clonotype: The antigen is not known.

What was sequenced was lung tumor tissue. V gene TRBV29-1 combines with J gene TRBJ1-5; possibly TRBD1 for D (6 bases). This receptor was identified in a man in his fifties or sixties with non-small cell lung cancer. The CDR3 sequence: CSVGGGLQPQHF. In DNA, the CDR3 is TGCAGCGTTGGCGGGGGGCTTCAGCCCCAGCATTTT.